This record covers a single T cell receptor beta chain. Original handling: How many nucleated cells were present was estimated from reference gene primer amplification. Some clones are missing from TCRdb's copy, which holds only in-frame ones; the method was immunoSEQ multiplex PCR. D and trimming come from the DNA, and the V and J calls and clone size come from that table. Here the sample spans 200,000 to 250,000 clones, around nine tenths being singletons. The CDR3 is made up of 13 amino acids. This record comes from a study of blood T cell repertoires in COVID-19. Study in general: COVID-19 samples from acute and convalescent phases originated in the United States, Italy and Spain. PBMCs, B-cell-depleted T cells, or T cells were the source of the cDNA or gDNA that made up the material.

This sequence was found in a man aged 55 to 70 with COVID-19, enrolled during active disease. The chain couples TRBV12-2 to TRBJ2-7; TRBD1 was called by the table and not checked on the DNA. TRBV12-2 is labeled a pseudogene. Sequencing used peripheral blood. The CDR3 sequence is CASRAGTAYEQYF. For the CDR3, the DNA is TGTGCAAGTCGGGCCGGGACAGCCTACGAGCAGTACTTC.